These 19 T cell receptor beta chains were sequenced from one sample in a study of T-cell reconstitution after alpha-beta-depleted transplantation in children. It was with unique molecular identifiers that the TCRbeta library was prepared. TCRdb used MiXCR to reprocess the PCR reads, holding one entry per CDR3 protein. This sample yields hundreds of thousands of distinct CDR3 sequences, of which about an eighth are seen a single time; 0.75% to 0.85% belongs to the top ten. Sequencing used PBMCs, obtained before TCRalphabeta/CD19-depleted stem cell transplant. Receptors were obtained from a girl aged 2 to 10 with congenital amegakaryocytic thrombocytopenia, due to receive a stem cell transplant.

This clonotype was counted at least ten times. The rearrangement links TRBV6-1 to TRBJ2-3; 10 bases agree with TRBD2. In germline, CDR1 is MNHNS, CDR2 SASEGT. V lost 6 bases, J lost 3 bases, and 9 bases stayed unmatched. The length of the CDR3 is 16 residues. The CDR3: CASSRSGRAGTDTQYF. CDR3 in DNA: TGTGCCAGCAGCCGAAGCGGGAGGGCGGGGACAGATACGCAGTATTTT.

Note on this clonotype: A read error may explain this, as a much larger clone is one base away. This sequence joins TRBV20-1 and TRBJ2-7; weak D call: TRBD2 (6 bases). CDR3 length: 14 amino acids. CDR1 is DFQATT, CDR2 SNEGSKA, per germline (reference sequence). The CDR3 spells CSASTGTGLDERYF. CDR3 sequence (DNA): TGCAGTGCTTCTACCGGGACTGGGCTCGACGAGCGGTACTTC.

This clonotype has just a few counts. The genes are TRBV7-6 and TRBJ2-7; TRBD2 agrees at 11 bases. The CDR3 covers 14 residues. Germline V gene data show CDR1 as SGHVS and CDR2 as FNYEAQ. V lost 5 bases and J lost 6; bases outside the gene matches: 6. For the CDR3, the DNA is TGTGCCAGCAGCGGGACTAGCGGCTGGGGCGAGCAGTACTTC. This codes for CASSGTSGWGEQYF.

V and J are TRBV27 and TRBJ2-1; TRBD2 aligns across 7 bases. The CDR3 length is 16 residues. V shed 6 bases and J 0 bases; nucleotides not matched to a gene: 8. Germline CDR1 is MNHEY and CDR2 is SMNVEV (reference sequence). CDR3 coding DNA: TGTGCCAGCAGCCCCCTGGGGGAGGGCTCCTACAATGAGCAGTTCTTC. This gives the protein CASSPLGEGSYNEQFF.

This clonotype was found many times. This sequence joins TRBV29-1 and TRBJ1-2, with 7 bases aligning to TRBD1. The J segment lost 2 bases and the V segment lost 5 bases, leaving 5 bases of the junction unmatched. Germline V gene sequence: CDR1 SQVTM, CDR2 ANQGSEA. CDR3 size: 13 residues. This CDR3 is CSVTGVSNYGYTF. The CDR3 region has the DNA TGCAGCGTTACAGGGGTTTCCAACTATGGCTACACCTTC.

This clonotype has just a few counts. The J gene is TRBJ1-1, the V gene TRBV27; D uncertain. The CDR3 length is 11 residues. Trimming left V 5 bases short and J 8 bases short, with 9 bases between. The germline gives CDR1 MNHEY, CDR2 SMNVEV (reference sequence). CDR3 region: CASSGSTEAFF. The CDR3 nucleotides are TGTGCCAGCAGTGGGTCGACAGAAGCTTTCTTT.

This clonotype was detected ten times or more. The chain is built from TRBV20-1 and TRBJ2-5; 10 nucleotides align to TRBD2. The CDR3 is 15 residues long. Germline values: CDR1 DFQATT, CDR2 SNEGSKA (reference sequence). The V gene end was trimmed by 1 base and the J gene end by 4 bases; junction bases not matched to a gene: 6. CDR3 nucleotide sequence: TGCAGTGCTAGAGGGTCTAGCGGGAGTTTAGAGACCCAGTACTTC. It specifies CSARGSSGSLETQYF.

The CDR3 is CASSLRTNLQGVVYEQYF. Written as DNA, the CDR3 is TGCGCCAGCAGCTTACGCACAAACCTACAGGGAGTTGTATACGAGCAGTACTTC. The chain employs TRBV5-1 and TRBJ2-7; D may be TRBD1 (6 bases). The CDR3 extends over 18 amino acids. Per the germline V gene, CDR1 is SGHRS and CDR2 is YFSETQ. V lost 2 bases and J 4 bases, leaving 25 bases between the germline ends.

The sample holds many counts of this clonotype. The chain couples TRBV6-1 to TRBJ2-2, with 7 positions matching TRBD1. Germline-derived CDR1 and CDR2 are MNHNS and SASEGT. With V trimmed by 7 bases and J by 5 bases, 13 bases remained unmatched. This CDR3 contains 16 residues. The CDR3 DNA is TGTGCCAGCACCCAACAGGGGTCGATAAGGACCGGGGAGCTGTTTTTT. Translated: CASTQQGSIRTGELFF.

This clonotype was found many times. The chain couples TRBV20-1 to TRBJ1-1, with D hard to call. Trimming left V 5 bases short and J 0 bases short, with 4 bases between. The CDR3 sequence is 11 residues long. CDR1 DFQATT and CDR2 SNEGSKA come from the germline V gene (reference sequence). CDR3 bases: TGCAGTGCTCAGTTGAACACTGAAGCTTTCTTT. Protein: CSAQLNTEAFF.

As regards this clonotype: This may stem from a read error, because a much larger clone lies one nucleotide away. The V gene is TRBV7-2, the J gene TRBJ2-1; D might be TRBD2 (5 bases). V lost 6 bases, J lost 8 bases, and 17 bases lay in between. This CDR3 region has 14 residues. Germline V gene data show CDR1 as SGHTA and CDR2 as FQGNSA. This CDR3 is CASSSDFRSDEQFF. Here the CDR3 DNA reads TGTGCCAGCAGTTCGGACTTTAGATCCGATGAGCAGTTCTTC.

This clonotype was picked up many times. Here the CDR3 reads CSARPVARYNEQFF. In DNA, the CDR3 is TGCAGTGCTAGACCCGTCGCGCGCTACAATGAGCAGTTCTTC. V gene TRBV20-1 combines with J gene TRBJ2-1; D call uncertain. With 2 bases removed from V and 3 bases from J, the gap between germline ends came to 11 bases. The CDR3 runs 14 residues. Germline V gene data show CDR1 as DFQATT and CDR2 as SNEGSKA (reference sequence).

This chain joins TRBV14 and TRBJ2-7, with 10 bases aligning to TRBD1. There are 16 residues in the CDR3. Germline CDR1 reads SGHDN; CDR2 reads FVKESK. Germline trimming cut 1 base from V and 4 bases from J; bases unmatched to any gene: 7. This CDR3 is CASSQVGRTGGYEQYF. The CDR3 DNA reads as TGTGCCAGCAGCCAAGTGGGCCGGACAGGGGGTTACGAGCAGTACTTC.

The chain has TRBV7-9 and TRBJ1-2; no reliable D call. CDR1 is SEHNR and CDR2 is FQNEAQ in the germline V gene (reference sequence). CDR3 size: 12 residues. Trimming left V 1 base short and J 7 bases short, with 7 bases between. Here the CDR3 DNA reads TGTGCCAGCAGCTTAGAGGCGGGTGGCTACACCTTC. Amino acids: CASSLEAGGYTF.

This clonotype has ten or more counts. The J gene is TRBJ2-1, the V gene TRBV29-1; TRBD1 matches at 8 bases. CDR3 length: 15 residues. After removal of 4 bases from V and 3 bases from J, the junction contained 8 bases not matched to a gene. From germline, CDR1 is SQVTM and CDR2 ANQGSEA. The CDR3 DNA follows: TGCAGCGTTGCGGGAGCTACAGGGGGCTACAATGAGCAGTTCTTC. Residues: CSVAGATGGYNEQFF.

This clonotype was counted ten times or more. This chain links TRBV5-1 with TRBJ2-7, with 8 bases that match TRBD1. The V segment lost 4 bases and the J segment 2 bases; nucleotides outside the gene matches: 8. This CDR3 spans 15 amino acids. Germline-derived CDR1 and CDR2 are SGHRS and YFSETQ. CDR3 region: CASSPRTGRTYEQYF. CDR3 in DNA: TGCGCCAGCAGCCCCCGGACAGGGAGAACCTACGAGCAGTACTTC. Complete variable domain (other parts from reference TRBV5-1 and TRBJ2-7): KAGVTQTPRYLIKTRGQQVTLSCSPISGHRSVSWYQQTPGQGLQFLFEYFSETQRNKGNFPGRFSGRQFSNSRSEMNVSTLELGDSALYLCASSPRTGRTYEQYFGPGTRLTVT.

The chain uses TRBV3-1 and TRBJ2-1; D may be TRBD2 (5 bases). The CDR3 contains 16 residues. Germline V gene lookup returns CDR1 LGHDT and CDR2 YNNKEL (reference sequence). Trimming took 5 bases from V and 2 from J, leaving 16 bases between them. The CDR3 here is CASSDRAGKAYNEQFF. The DNA of the CDR3 is TGTGCCAGCAGCGATAGGGCGGGCAAAGCCTACAATGAGCAGTTCTTC.

The CDR3 nucleotides are TGTGCCAGCAGCTTACCCGGCCAGAATGAAGCTTTCTTT. Amino acid sequence: CASSLPGQNEAFF. The chain is built from TRBV7-9 and TRBJ1-1; D call uncertain. Between the trimmed V and J ends, which lost 2 bases and 7 bases, there was a span of 11 bases. The CDR3 has 13 residues. Germline loops: CDR1 SEHNR, CDR2 FQNEAQ (reference sequence).

This clonotype was seen only a few times. At one boundary the junction diverges from the germline segment, which might be a read error. V usage is TRBV11-1 and J usage is TRBJ2-1; 7 nucleotides line up with TRBD2. The length of the CDR3 is 11 residues. Germline lookup yields CDR1 SGHAT and CDR2 FQDESV (reference sequence). The CDR3 region is CASSKRGSHTF. The CDR3 nucleotides read TGTGCCAGCAGCAAACGCGGGAGTCACACCTTC.